A selection of T cell receptor beta chains follows, all from one sample in a study of T cell responses to AZD1222 COVID-19 vaccine. Sequenced by immunoSEQ multiplex PCR; TCRdb stores in-frame clones only, minus some. Among around 140,000 clones listed, roughly 90% were seen once. The sequencing here drew on peripheral blood, taken on day 0 of AZD1222 vaccination. Source of these receptors: an adult in good health. Each CDR3 is given with its conserved first and last residue. A D gene is named only where the DNA matches it firmly. Clone size is not always given. Where it is, it says once, few, many or a class for expanded clones.

d_call,clone_size,j_call,v_call,cdr3_aa,cdr3_nt
TRBD1,.,TRBJ1-1,TRBV3-1/TRBV3-2,CASSQRQGLTEAFF,TGTGCCAGCAGCCAGAGACAGGGGCTCACTGAAGCTTTCTTT
.,.,TRBJ1-2,TRBV19,CASTLDRTYGYTF,TGTGCCAGTACCCTCGACAGGACCTATGGCTACACCTTC
.,.,TRBJ1-2,TRBV19,CASRDSPANYGYTF,TGTGCCAGTAGGGACAGCCCTGCTAACTATGGCTACACCTTC
.,.,TRBJ1-2,TRBV5-6,CASSRSQGGYTF,TGTGCCAGCAGTCGGAGCCAGGGTGGCTACACCTTC
.,.,TRBJ1-1,TRBV6-5,CASTETGNTEAFF,TGTGCCAGCACCGAGACAGGGAACACTGAAGCTTTCTTT
.,once,TRBJ1-5,TRBV5-8,CASRGRVNSNQPQHF,TGTGCCAGCAGGGGGAGGGTAAATAGCAATCAGCCCCAGCATTTT
.,.,TRBJ1-4,TRBV13,CASSGVGRPNEKLFF,TGTGCCAGCAGCGGAGTGGGCAGGCCGAATGAAAAACTGTTTTTT
.,once,TRBJ1-2,TRBV21-1,CASSKVYGDELLLANYGYTF,TGTGCCAGCAGCAAAGTGTACGGAGACGAACTCCTGTTAGCTAACTATGGCTACACCTTC
TRBD1,.,TRBJ1-3,TRBV7-9,CASSYGDSRSGNTIYF,TGTGCCAGCAGCTACGGGGACAGCCGGAGTGGAAACACCATATATTTT
.,.,TRBJ1-1,TRBV6-5,CASSYGPILAAEAFF,TGTGCCAGCAGTTACGGGCCGATTTTAGCCGCTGAAGCTTTCTTT
.,.,TRBJ1-2,TRBV5-1,CASSLGPIGYGYTF,TGCGCCAGCAGCTTGGGGCCAATTGGCTATGGCTACACCTTC
.,.,TRBJ2-5,TRBV7-8,CASSPEGAQYF,TGTGCCAGCAGCCCCGAAGGGGCCCAGTACTTC
TRBD1,.,TRBJ1-5,TRBV15,CATADREEQPQHF,TGTGCCACCGCCGACAGGGAAGAGCAGCCCCAGCATTTT
.,.,TRBJ1-1,TRBV7-3,CASSLYGGPLTNTEAFF,TGTGCCAGCAGCTTATATGGGGGGCCATTGACGAACACTGAAGCTTTCTTT
.,.,TRBJ1-2,TRBV2,CASSEAGANYGYTF,TGTGCCAGCAGTGAGGCGGGGGCTAACTATGGCTACACCTTC
TRBD1,.,TRBJ1-6,TRBV27,CASTLSGGQFKPLHF,TGTGCCAGCACCCTATCCGGGGGACAGTTCAAACCCCTCCACTTT
.,.,TRBJ1-2,TRBV19,CASSSQGNGYTF,TGTGCCAGTAGTTCACAGGGAAATGGCTACACCTTC
TRBD1,.,TRBJ1-2,TRBV6-5,CASSSGTVGGYTF,TGTGCCAGCAGCTCTGGGACAGTAGGTGGCTACACCTTC
.,once,TRBJ1-1,TRBV9,CASSVTVQNTEAFF,TGTGCCAGCAGCGTAACCGTACAGAACACTGAAGCTTTCTTT
TRBD2,few,TRBJ2-5,TRBV7-8,CASSLATSVQETQYF,TGTGCCAGCAGCTTAGCGACTAGCGTACAAGAGACCCAGTACTTC
.,.,TRBJ1-2,TRBV9,CASSVDPPIGYTF,TGTGCCAGCAGCGTAGACCCGCCGATTGGCTACACCTTC
.,.,TRBJ2-4,TRBV3-1/TRBV3-2,CASSFIRGDQYF,TGTGCCAGCAGCTTCATTAGAGGGGATCAGTACTTC
.,.,TRBJ1-1,TRBV28,CASSFGVQAFF,TGTGCCAGCAGTTTCGGTGTTCAGGCTTTCTTT
.,.,TRBJ2-7,TRBV19,CASRDGSYEQYF,TGTGCCAGTAGGGACGGTTCCTACGAGCAGTACTTC
TRBD2,.,TRBJ2-1,TRBV7-3,CASSSWTSGVIYNEQFF,TGTGCCAGCAGCTCTTGGACTAGCGGGGTCATATACAATGAGCAGTTCTTC
.,.,TRBJ2-4,TRBV5-1,CASSEGLAKNIQYF,TGCGCCAGCAGCGAGGGACTAGCCAAAAACATTCAGTACTTC